Only one count was recorded for the clone carrying this T cell receptor beta chain. Its target is not known. These data belong to a study of cytomegalovirus exposure and HLA in healthy donors. General study points: The analysis excluded some indistinguishable V segments, including TRBV6-2 and TRBV6-3. One cluster of highly shared sequence variants probably arose as a sequencing artifact.

The PCR ran on 60 Vbeta and 13 Jbeta primers. The table came from immunoSEQ multiplex PCR; TCRdb's copy has only in-frame clones and leaves some out. The sample yields tens of thousands of clones, around 76% seen once. V lost 5 bases, J lost 7 bases, and 12 bases lay in between. The CDR3 spans 14 residues. Germline CDR1 MNHEY, CDR2 SVGAGI. The sample taken for sequencing was PBMCs. This chain links TRBV6-5 with TRBJ1-6; TRBD1 might be the D (5 bases). The TCR originated in a male donor in good health and CMV-seropositive. DNA of the CDR3: TGTGCCAGCAGTACGGACGGGGGAAATTCACCCCTCCACTTT. Its protein is CASSTDGGNSPLHF.